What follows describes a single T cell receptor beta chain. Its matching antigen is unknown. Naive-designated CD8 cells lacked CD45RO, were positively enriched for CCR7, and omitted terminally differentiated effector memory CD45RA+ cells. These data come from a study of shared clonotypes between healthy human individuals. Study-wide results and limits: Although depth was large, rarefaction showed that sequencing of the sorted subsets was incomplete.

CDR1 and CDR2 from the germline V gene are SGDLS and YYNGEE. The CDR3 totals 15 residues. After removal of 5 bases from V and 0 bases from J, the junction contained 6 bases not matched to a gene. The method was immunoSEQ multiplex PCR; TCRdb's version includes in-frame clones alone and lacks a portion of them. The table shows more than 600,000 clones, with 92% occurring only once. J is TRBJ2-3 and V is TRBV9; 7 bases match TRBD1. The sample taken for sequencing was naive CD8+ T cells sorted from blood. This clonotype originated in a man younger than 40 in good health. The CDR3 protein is CASRKGTVSTDTQYF. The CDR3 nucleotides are TGTGCCAGCAGGAAAGGGACAGTCAGCACAGATACGCAGTATTTT.